The following is a T cell receptor (beta chain) sequence with its context. What it binds is unknown. The data were obtained in a study of shared clonotypes between healthy human individuals. Study background: Researchers assigned three CD4 naive, three CD4 memory, two CD8 naive and one CD8 memory plate to each donor.

Losses at the gene ends were 6 bases for V and 5 bases for J; bases not matched to a gene: 8. This CDR3 spans 15 amino acids. Germline lookup yields CDR1 SGHTA and CDR2 FQGNSA. General study results and limits: Shared clonotypes: 4.5% to 5% naive CD4, under 4% naive CD8, about 2.4% memory CD4, under 0.5% memory CD8.

TCRdb's copy holds only in-frame clones and misses some; the assay was immunoSEQ multiplex PCR. The sample consists of hundreds of thousands of clones, roughly 78% of them appearing once. The sample was memory CD4+ T cells sorted from blood. The subset denotes: CD45RA-negative fraction. This sequence was found in a woman in her twenties or thirties in good health. The rearrangement joins TRBV7-2 to TRBJ2-1; TRBD2 matches 9 bases. This CDR3 is CASSHSGRVDNEQFF. CDR3 coding DNA: TGTGCCAGCAGTCATAGCGGGAGAGTCGACAATGAGCAGTTCTTC.